Listed below are T cell receptor beta chains from one sample, sequenced in a study of blood T cell repertoires in COVID-19. TCRdb keeps only in-frame clones here, not all; method: immunoSEQ multiplex PCR. The top ten hold less than 0.9% of the sample, which has hundreds of thousands of clones, over 80% seen once. The sample taken for sequencing was PBMCs or T cells enriched from blood (not recorded which). Receptors were obtained from a man aged 50-60 years who had been exposed to COVID-19. The CDR3 runs from the conserved cysteine through the conserved F or W. A D gene is named only where the DNA matches it firmly. Clone size is given for some rows only: seen once, a few or many times, or a class if the clone is expanded.

size	D	V	J	CDR3	DNA
NA	TRBD1	TRBV2	TRBJ1-6	CAGQAQRNSPLHF	TGTGCCGGACAGGCCCAGCGCAATTCACCCCTCCACTTT
NA	NA	TRBV30	TRBJ2-7	CAWDGGVLNSYEQYF	TGTGCCTGGGACGGAGGGGTTCTAAACTCCTACGAGCAGTACTTC
NA	NA	TRBV7-3	TRBJ2-2	CASSLFQGSNTGELFF	TGTGCCAGCAGCTTATTTCAGGGGTCGAACACCGGGGAGCTGTTTTTT
NA	TRBD1	TRBV2	TRBJ1-1	CATMTGITENTEAFF	TGTGCCACCATGACAGGGATTACCGAGAACACTGAAGCTTTCTTT
NA	NA	TRBV4-1	TRBJ1-1	CASSQDGGRNTEAFF	TGCGCCAGCAGCCAAGATGGAGGGCGGAACACTGAAGCTTTCTTT
NA	NA	TRBV27	TRBJ1-6	CASSLGGLGGSPLHF	TGTGCCAGCAGTTTGGGCGGACTAGGTGGGTCACCCCTCCACTTT
NA	TRBD2	TRBV7-3	TRBJ2-1	CASSSRPTGTSGRWYQFF	TGTGCCAGCAGCTCAAGGCCCACCGGGACTAGCGGGAGATGGTATCAGTTCTTC
NA	NA	TRBV29-1	TRBJ2-7	CSVEGQSDEQYF	TGCAGCGTCGAAGGACAGTCCGACGAGCAGTACTTC
NA	TRBD1	TRBV29-1	TRBJ2-2	CSAPRDRDTGELFF	TGCAGCGCACCCCGGGACAGGGACACCGGGGAGCTGTTTTTT
NA	TRBD1	TRBV7-2	TRBJ1-1	CASSPDRVRTEAFF	TGTGCCAGCAGCCCAGACAGGGTAAGGACTGAAGCTTTCTTT
NA	NA	TRBV18	TRBJ1-3	CASSPLTATSGNTIYF	TGTGCCAGCTCACCCCTGACAGCCACCTCTGGAAACACCATATATTTT
few	NA	TRBV5-6	TRBJ1-6	CASSLRGIYSPLHF	TGTGCCAGCAGCTTGAGGGGCATTTACTCACCCCTCCACTTT
NA	NA	TRBV3-1/TRBV3-2	TRBJ2-5	CASSQPGETQYF	TGTGCCAGCAGCCAACCCGGGGAGACCCAGTACTTC
NA	TRBD1	TRBV5-1	TRBJ1-4	CASSLEGQGVGKLFF	TGCGCCAGCAGCTTGGAGGGACAGGGGGTTGGAAAACTGTTTTTT
NA	NA	TRBV5-4	TRBJ1-5	CASSPDRNQPQHF	TGTGCCAGCAGCCCTGACAGGAATCAGCCCCAGCATTTT
NA	NA	TRBV9	TRBJ1-2	CASSVGGFGGYTF	TGTGCCAGCAGTGTGGGAGGATTTGGTGGCTACACCTTC
NA	TRBD1	TRBV5-1	TRBJ1-3	CASSWTGSGNTIYF	TGCGCCAGCAGCTGGACAGGCTCTGGAAACACCATATATTTT
NA	TRBD2	TRBV5-4	TRBJ2-1	CASSLRGRGRAYNEQFF	TGTGCCAGCAGCTTGAGGGGTCGCGGGAGGGCCTACAATGAGCAGTTCTTC
NA	TRBD2	TRBV28	TRBJ2-2	CASSPGIIAGLNTGELFF	TGTGCCAGCAGTCCCGGGATAATAGCGGGACTAAACACCGGGGAGCTGTTTTTT
NA	TRBD2	TRBV4-1	TRBJ2-1	CASSPNAAGSSYNEQFF	TGCGCCAGCAGCCCCAACGCAGCGGGGAGCTCCTACAATGAGCAGTTCTTC
NA	TRBD1	TRBV28	TRBJ1-6	CASSDRGSPLHF	TGTGCCAGCAGTGACAGGGGTTCACCCCTCCACTTT
NA	TRBD2	TRBV7-8	TRBJ2-5	CASRSGLEGETQYF	TGTGCCAGCAGGTCGGGACTAGAAGGAGAGACCCAGTACTTC